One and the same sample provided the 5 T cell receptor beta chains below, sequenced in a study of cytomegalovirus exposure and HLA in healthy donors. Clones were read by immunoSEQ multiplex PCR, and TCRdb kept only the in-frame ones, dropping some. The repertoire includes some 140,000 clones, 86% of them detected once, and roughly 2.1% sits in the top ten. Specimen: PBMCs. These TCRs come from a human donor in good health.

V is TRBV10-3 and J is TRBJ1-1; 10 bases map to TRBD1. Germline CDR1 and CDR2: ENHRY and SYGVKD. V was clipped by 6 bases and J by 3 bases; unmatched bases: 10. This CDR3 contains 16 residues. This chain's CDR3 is CAIRARQGAGDTEAFF. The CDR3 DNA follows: TGTGCCATCAGGGCTAGACAGGGGGCAGGGGACACTGAAGCTTTCTTT.

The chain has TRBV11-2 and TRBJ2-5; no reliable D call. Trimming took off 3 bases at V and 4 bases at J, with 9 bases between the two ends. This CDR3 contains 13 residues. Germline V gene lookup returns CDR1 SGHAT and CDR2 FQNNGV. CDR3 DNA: TGTGCCAGCAGCTTCAGCGTTACAGAGACCCAGTACTTC. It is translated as CASSFSVTETQYF. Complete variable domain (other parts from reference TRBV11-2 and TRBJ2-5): EAGVAQSPRYKIIEKRQSVAFWCNPISGHATLYWYQQILGQGPKLLIQFQNNGVVDDSQLPKDRFSAERLKGVDSTLKIQPAKLEDSAVYLCASSFSVTETQYFGPGTRLLVL.

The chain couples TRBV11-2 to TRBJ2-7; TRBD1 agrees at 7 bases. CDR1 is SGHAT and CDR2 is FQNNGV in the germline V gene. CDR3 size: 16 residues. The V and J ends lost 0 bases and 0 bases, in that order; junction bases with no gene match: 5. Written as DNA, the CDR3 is TGTGCCAGCAGCTTAGAATCGACAGGGAACTCCTACGAGCAGTACTTC. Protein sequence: CASSLESTGNSYEQYF. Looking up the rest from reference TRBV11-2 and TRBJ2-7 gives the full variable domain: EAGVAQSPRYKIIEKRQSVAFWCNPISGHATLYWYQQILGQGPKLLIQFQNNGVVDDSQLPKDRFSAERLKGVDSTLKIQPAKLEDSAVYLCASSLESTGNSYEQYFGPGTRLTVT.

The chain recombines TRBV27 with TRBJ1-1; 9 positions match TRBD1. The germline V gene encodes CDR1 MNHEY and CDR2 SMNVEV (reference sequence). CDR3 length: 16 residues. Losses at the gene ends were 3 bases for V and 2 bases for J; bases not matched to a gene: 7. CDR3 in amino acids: CASSFLGQGRNTEAFF. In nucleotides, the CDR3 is TGTGCCAGCAGTTTCCTGGGACAGGGTAGAAACACTGAAGCTTTCTTT.

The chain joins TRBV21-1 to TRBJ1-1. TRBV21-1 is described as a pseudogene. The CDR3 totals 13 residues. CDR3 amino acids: CASMGGQNTEAFF. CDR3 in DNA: TGTGCCAGCATGGGGGGGCAGAACACTGAAGCTTTCTTT.